This T cell receptor beta chain was recorded in a study of blood T cells in healthy people across ages. The V segment lost 10 bases and the J segment 7 bases; nucleotides outside the gene matches: 8. The CDR3 is 14 residues long. Germline V gene lookup returns CDR1 SNHLY and CDR2 FYNNEI. Donors gave roughly 10 milliliters of peripheral blood apiece. Study-level results: Because donor CMV status was unknown, expanded clonotype changes were possibly confounded.

A J-beta primer mix and a sample-barcoded 5' primer were used in a second PCR of roughly 7 to 12 cycles. TCRdb passed the 5' RACE reads through MiXCR, listing each CDR3 protein once. The sample consists of 1.5 million to 2 million distinct CDR3 sequences, almost 35% of them appearing once. Worth noting for this clonotype: Its antigen is currently unknown. Being one base from a much bigger clone, this may be a read error.

This chain links TRBV2 with TRBJ2-1, with 12 bases matching TRBD2. Sequenced sample: blood. The TCR sequence derives from a woman in her twenties or thirties in good health. CDR3: CATETSGSSNEQFF. CDR3 nucleotide sequence: TGTGCCACCGAGACTAGCGGGAGCTCTAATGAGCAGTTCTTC.